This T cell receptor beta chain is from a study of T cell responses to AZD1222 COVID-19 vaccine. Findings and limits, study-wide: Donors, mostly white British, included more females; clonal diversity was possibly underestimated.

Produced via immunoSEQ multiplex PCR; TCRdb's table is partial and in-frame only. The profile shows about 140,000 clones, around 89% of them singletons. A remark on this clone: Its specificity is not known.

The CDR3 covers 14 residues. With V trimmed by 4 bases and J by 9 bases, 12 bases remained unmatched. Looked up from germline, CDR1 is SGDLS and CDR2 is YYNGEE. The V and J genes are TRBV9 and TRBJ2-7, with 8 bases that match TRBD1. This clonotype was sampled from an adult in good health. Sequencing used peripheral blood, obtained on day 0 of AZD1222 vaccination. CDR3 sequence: CASSTGQDSMAQYF. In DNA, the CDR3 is TGTGCCAGCAGCACGGGACAGGACTCTATGGCGCAGTACTTC.